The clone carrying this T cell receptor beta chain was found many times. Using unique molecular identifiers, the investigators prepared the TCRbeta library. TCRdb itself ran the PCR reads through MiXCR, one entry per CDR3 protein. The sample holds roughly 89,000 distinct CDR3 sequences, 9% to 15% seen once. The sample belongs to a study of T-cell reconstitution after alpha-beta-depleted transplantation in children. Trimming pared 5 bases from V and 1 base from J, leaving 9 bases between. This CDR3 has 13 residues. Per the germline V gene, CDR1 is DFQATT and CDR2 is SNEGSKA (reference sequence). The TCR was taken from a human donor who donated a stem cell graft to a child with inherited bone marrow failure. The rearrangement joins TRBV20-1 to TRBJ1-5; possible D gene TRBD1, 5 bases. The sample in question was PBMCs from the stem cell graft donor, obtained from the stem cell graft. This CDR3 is CSASRDSNQPQHF. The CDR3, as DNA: TGCAGTGCTTCTCGGGACAGCAATCAGCCCCAGCATTTT.